The 31 T cell receptor beta chains below were found in one sample sequenced in a study of blood T cell repertoires in COVID-19. TCRdb's table, derived via immunoSEQ multiplex PCR, lists solely in-frame clones and lacks some. In the table there are some 71,000 clones, about four fifths of which are singletons. Material for sequencing was peripheral blood. These receptor sequences come from a woman aged 70 to 79 with acute or convalescent COVID-19.

V and J are TRBV7-9 and TRBJ2-1, with TRBD1 matching over 9 bases. From germline, CDR1 is SEHNR and CDR2 FQNEAQ (reference sequence). V lost 5 bases to trimming and J lost 6 bases; unmatched junction nucleotides: 5. The CDR3 totals 14 residues. The CDR3 nucleotides are TGTGCCAGCAGCCCGGGACAGGGAATCAATGAGCAGTTCTTC. It specifies CASSPGQGINEQFF.

The chain uses TRBV27 and TRBJ1-2; a weak D match, TRBD1 (5 bases). CDR3 length equals 13 residues. Germline CDR1 is MNHEY and CDR2 is SMNVEV (reference sequence). Deletions cut 5 bases from V and 5 bases from J, with 12 bases between. CDR3 sequence: CASSVAGWYGYTF. DNA of the CDR3: TGTGCCAGCAGTGTGGCAGGGTGGTATGGCTACACCTTC.

The chain links TRBV27 to TRBJ2-7, with D maybe TRBD2 (6 bases). There are 17 residues in the CDR3. Deletions cut 5 bases from V and 3 bases from J, with 23 bases between. Germline V gives CDR1 MNHEY, CDR2 SMNVEV (reference sequence). The CDR3 bases are TGTGCCAGCAGTCCCCCGGGACGGCCTAGCGTTGGCTACGAGCAGTACTTC. Protein sequence: CASSPPGRPSVGYEQYF.

This clone has more than one count but fewer than ten. The rearrangement joins TRBV3-1 (or the pseudogene TRBV3-2) to TRBJ1-2, with 7 bases aligning to TRBD1. J lost 6 bases, V lost 4 bases, and 5 bases had no gene match. Germline values: CDR1 LGHDT, CDR2 YNNKEL (reference sequence). This CDR3 is 13 amino acids long. Here the CDR3 DNA reads TGTGCCAGCAGCCTGGGGACAGCGAATGGCTACACCTTC. It yields the protein CASSLGTANGYTF.

The J gene is TRBJ2-7, the V gene TRBV3-1 (or the pseudogene TRBV3-2); 8 bases are a match to TRBD1. The germline V gene encodes CDR1 LGHDT and CDR2 YNNKEL (reference sequence). The ends lost 3 bases at V and 3 bases at J; junction bases unmatched: 4. This CDR3 region has 14 residues. This CDR3 reads CASSQTQGDYEQYF. As DNA, the CDR3 is TGTGCCAGCAGCCAGACACAGGGGGACTACGAGCAGTACTTC.

This clone came up once. The V and J genes are TRBV3-1 (or the pseudogene TRBV3-2) and TRBJ2-1; 8 positions match TRBD1. After removal of 3 bases from V and 10 bases from J, the junction contained 5 bases not matched to a gene. Per the germline V gene, CDR1 is LGHDT and CDR2 is YNNKEL (reference sequence). CDR3 size: 13 residues. The CDR3 loop reads CASSHGQGREQFF. DNA of the CDR3: TGTGCCAGCAGCCACGGACAGGGTCGGGAGCAGTTCTTC.

This rearrangement joins TRBV6-5 to TRBJ2-1; 10 positions match TRBD2. The CDR3 loop spans 14 amino acids. The V gene's germline CDR1 is MNHEY and CDR2 SVGAGI. Trimming at V came to 6 bases and at J to 8 bases, leaving 7 bases not matched to a gene. CDR3 in DNA: TGTGCCAGCAGGCCTAGCGGGGGTAAGGATGAGCAGTTCTTC. Translation: CASRPSGGKDEQFF.

This chain uses TRBV3-1 (or the pseudogene TRBV3-2) with TRBJ2-5; D is possibly TRBD2 (6 bases). CDR1 LGHDT and CDR2 YNNKEL come from the germline V gene (reference sequence). The CDR3 sequence is 17 residues long. V was trimmed by 0 bases and J by 1 base, leaving 15 bases between them. The CDR3 protein is CASSQDPAGSFQETQYF. The CDR3, as DNA: TGTGCCAGCAGCCAAGATCCCGCGGGATCGTTCCAAGAGACCCAGTACTTC.

The chain combines TRBV10-3 with TRBJ2-4, with 7 bases matching TRBD1. The trim removed 3 bases at V and 0 bases at J, leaving 2 bases unmatched. The germline V gene has CDR1 ENHRY and CDR2 SYGVKD. This CDR3 region has 15 residues. The CDR3 sequence: CAISEQGLAKNIQYF. The DNA of the CDR3 is TGTGCCATCAGTGAACAGGGGCTAGCCAAAAACATTCAGTACTTC.

This chain links TRBV28 with TRBJ2-1; D might be TRBD1 (5 bases). V was trimmed by 2 bases and J by 9 bases, leaving 17 bases between them. CDR3 length: 15 amino acids. From germline, CDR1 is MDHEN and CDR2 SYDVKM. In DNA, the CDR3 is TGTGCCAGCAGTTTAAGTGGGGCACCCCTGACTGAGCAGTTCTTC. Amino acids: CASSLSGAPLTEQFF.

This clone was seen more than once but under ten times. CDR3 protein: CASSADYSPLHF. The DNA of the CDR3 is TGTGCCAGCAGCGCAGACTATTCACCCCTCCACTTT. The rearrangement uses TRBV9 and TRBJ1-6; no firm D call. The germline V gene has CDR1 SGDLS and CDR2 YYNGEE. With 3 bases removed from V and 8 bases from J, the gap between germline ends came to 6 bases. The CDR3 is 12 residues long. Complete variable domain (other parts from reference TRBV9 and TRBJ1-6): DSGVTQTPKHLITATGQRVTLRCSPRSGDLSVYWYQQSLDQGLQFLIQYYNGEERAKGNILERFSAQQFPDLHSELNLSSLELGDSALYFCASSADYSPLHFGNGTRLTVT.

The rearrangement uses TRBV7-2 and TRBJ1-5; 7 bases are a match to TRBD1. The germline V gene has CDR1 SGHTA and CDR2 FQGNSA. This CDR3 spans 16 amino acids. V lost 5 bases and J lost 4; bases outside the gene matches: 11. Written as DNA, the CDR3 is TGTGCCAGCAGCACCCAAACAGGGGCTCAAAATCAGCCCCAGCATTTT. It codes for CASSTQTGAQNQPQHF.

CDR3 DNA: TGTGCCAGCAGTGAAGGAGACAGGCCCCCAGATACGCAGTATTTT. This sequence encodes CASSEGDRPPDTQYF. This sequence joins TRBV2 and TRBJ2-3, with TRBD1 as a possible D gene (6 bases). The CDR3 is 15 amino acids. V lost 1 base and J 4 bases, leaving 12 bases between the germline ends. The germline V gene has CDR1 SNHLY and CDR2 FYNNEI.

Notes on this clone: An end of the junction does not agree with germline; a read error may underlie this. The chain has TRBV19 and TRBJ2-3; 9 bases are a match to TRBD1. The CDR3 has 14 residues. Germline values: CDR1 LNHDA, CDR2 SQIVND (reference sequence). CDR3 DNA: TGTGCCAGTAGGATAGGGACAGGGACAGATACGCAGTATTTT. This translates into CASRIGTGTDTQYF.

The gene calls are TRBV4-1 and TRBJ2-3, with 7 bases identical to TRBD2. Germline trimming cut 0 bases from V and 2 bases from J; bases unmatched to any gene: 8. The germline CDR1 and CDR2 sequences are MGHRA and YSYEKL. CDR3 length: 17 residues. The CDR3, as DNA: TGCGCCAGCAGCCAAGATACGGCAGCGGGGATCACAGATACGCAGTATTTT. The encoded protein is CASSQDTAAGITDTQYF.

On this clone itself: One end of the junction is discordant with germline, which a read error may explain. The V call is TRBV3-1 (or the pseudogene TRBV3-2), the J call TRBJ2-7; 8 bases line up with TRBD2. This CDR3 has 15 residues. In germline, CDR1 is LGHDT, CDR2 YNNKEL (reference sequence). CDR3 coding DNA: TGTGCCAGCAGCCTAAAGCGGGGGAGCTCCTACAAGCAGTACTTC. Amino acid sequence: CASSLKRGSSYKQYF.

The chain couples TRBV5-4 to TRBJ2-1; 10 bases are a match to TRBD2. The CDR3 totals 16 residues. The trim removed 3 bases at V and 1 base at J, leaving 4 bases unmatched. Germline CDR1 reads SGHNT; CDR2 reads YYREEE (reference sequence). The CDR3 nucleotides read TGTGCCAGCAGCTCGCTAGCGGGAGCGTCCTACAATGAGCAGTTCTTC. This gives the protein CASSSLAGASYNEQFF. Full variable domain (rest looked up from reference TRBV5-4 and TRBJ2-1): ETGVTQSPTHLIKTRGQQVTLRCSSQSGHNTVSWYQQALGQGPQFIFQYYREEENGRGNFPPRFSGLQFPNYSSELNVNALELDDSALYLCASSSLAGASYNEQFFGPGTRLTVL.

The gene calls are TRBV28 and TRBJ2-7, with 9 bases matching TRBD1. The CDR3 covers 15 residues. The germline V gene has CDR1 MDHEN and CDR2 SYDVKM. The V segment lost 5 bases and the J segment 5 bases; nucleotides outside the gene matches: 10. CDR3 region: CASSPPRTGDDEQYF. CDR3 coding DNA: TGTGCCAGCAGTCCGCCCCGGACAGGGGACGACGAGCAGTACTTC.

The V gene is TRBV5-8, the J gene TRBJ1-2; 8 nucleotides agree with TRBD1. The CDR3 has 13 amino acids. The V and J ends lost 7 bases and 7 bases, in that order; junction bases with no gene match: 9. Looked up from germline, CDR1 is SGHTS and CDR2 is YDEGEE. The CDR3 DNA is TGTGCCAGCCGACGGAGGACAGGGACTGGCTACACCTTC. This sequence encodes CASRRRTGTGYTF.

The rearrangement joins TRBV29-1 to TRBJ2-2, with D possibly TRBD1 on 6 matching bases. The germline V and J ends were trimmed by 8 bases and 6 bases, with 16 bases remaining between them. The CDR3 runs to 13 residues. Germline V lookup: CDR1 SQVTM, CDR2 ANQGSEA. The CDR3 region is CSTTDRLAGELFF. The CDR3 DNA sequence: TGCAGCACTACCGACAGGCTCGCCGGGGAGCTGTTTTTT.

This clone has only one observation. The rearrangement links TRBV28 to TRBJ2-3; 8 bases match TRBD2. In germline, CDR1 is MDHEN, CDR2 SYDVKM. Trimming removed 7 bases from V and 7 bases from J; junction bases left unmatched: 13. The CDR3 runs 15 residues. The CDR3 nucleotides read TGTGCCAGCACCCCGGGGCTTACTAGCGGAAATACGCAGTATTTT. It is translated as CASTPGLTSGNTQYF.

This clone has just a few counts. The gene calls are TRBV5-6 and TRBJ1-5; D gene ambiguous. The CDR3 runs 14 residues. Looked up from germline, CDR1 is SGHDT and CDR2 is YYEEEE. The V end was cut by 3 bases, the J end by 0 bases, with 7 bases between. CDR3 in DNA: TGTGCCAGCAGCTCTATTAATAGCAATCAGCCCCAGCATTTT. It specifies CASSSINSNQPQHF.

The chain has TRBV18 and TRBJ2-7, with 9 bases that match TRBD1. V lost 6 bases and J lost 3; bases outside the gene matches: 6. The CDR3 totals 14 residues. CDR1 is KGHSH and CDR2 is LQKENI in the germline V gene. The CDR3 nucleotides are TGTGCCAGCTCGGGCCGGGACAGGGTCTACGAGCAGTACTTC. Translated: CASSGRDRVYEQYF.

V usage is TRBV10-1 and J usage is TRBJ1-1; 11 bases agree with TRBD1. Germline V CDR1 and CDR2: WNHNN, SYGVQD (reference sequence). V was pared by 6 bases and J by 11 bases, with 8 bases of the junction left unmatched. This CDR3 contains 13 residues. Here the CDR3 reads CASSPGTGGWAFF. Written as DNA, the CDR3 is TGCGCCAGCAGCCCCGGGACAGGGGGGTGGGCTTTCTTT.

The chain links TRBV28 to TRBJ2-7; TRBD2 aligns across 7 bases. Germline lookup yields CDR1 MDHEN and CDR2 SYDVKM. CDR3 length: 14 amino acids. With 2 bases clipped from V and 7 bases from J, the junction kept 8 bases outside the gene matches. The CDR3 DNA reads as TGTGCCAGCAGTTTAGGGGGGGTCCTATCAGAGCAGTACTTC. It is translated as CASSLGGVLSEQYF.

The chain has TRBV9 and TRBJ2-3; the match to TRBD2 covers 7 bases. Losses at the gene ends were 0 bases for V and 2 bases for J; bases not matched to a gene: 3. The CDR3 runs 15 residues. The germline V gene encodes CDR1 SGDLS and CDR2 YYNGEE. This CDR3 reads CASSVGAGVTDTQYF. The DNA of the CDR3 is TGTGCCAGCAGCGTAGGTGCGGGGGTCACAGATACGCAGTATTTT.

This sequence joins TRBV19 and TRBJ2-7; TRBD2 matches at 13 bases. Trimming removed 6 bases from V and 3 bases from J; junction bases left unmatched: 8. CDR1 and CDR2 from the germline V gene are LNHDA and SQIVND (reference sequence). The CDR3 has 16 residues. The CDR3 sequence: CASSPPGLAGHYEQYF. As DNA, the CDR3 is TGTGCCAGTAGCCCGCCGGGACTAGCGGGACACTACGAGCAGTACTTC.

The J gene is TRBJ1-5, the V gene TRBV19; 8 bases line up with TRBD1. The germline gives CDR1 LNHDA, CDR2 SQIVND (reference sequence). CDR3 size: 15 residues. The V segment lost 7 bases and the J segment 7 bases; nucleotides outside the gene matches: 12. This CDR3 is CASNLDRGGGQPQHF. The CDR3 coding sequence is TGTGCCAGTAACCTTGACAGGGGCGGAGGGCAGCCCCAGCATTTT.

This chain links TRBV6-6 with TRBJ2-7, with 7 nucleotides matching TRBD2. CDR3 length equals 14 residues. V lost 7 bases and J lost 4; bases outside the gene matches: 10. Germline CDR1 is MNHNY and CDR2 is SVGAGI (reference sequence). CDR3: CASTKRDLGYEQYF. CDR3 coding DNA: TGTGCCAGCACCAAGCGGGATCTCGGTTACGAGCAGTACTTC.

The CDR3 region is CASSYSLSDQETQYF. The CDR3 coding sequence is TGTGCCAGCAGTTACTCGTTGAGCGATCAAGAGACCCAGTACTTC. The chain employs TRBV6-5 and TRBJ2-5, with D unresolved. V lost 0 bases to trimming and J lost 2 bases, with 10 bases between them. The CDR3 covers 15 residues. The germline V gene has CDR1 MNHEY and CDR2 SVGAGI.

This chain joins TRBV6-5 and TRBJ1-6, with D possibly being TRBD1 (6 bases). Germline lookup yields CDR1 MNHEY and CDR2 SVGAGI. V was pared by 6 bases and J by 7 bases, with 16 bases between. This CDR3 spans 15 amino acids. CDR3 in DNA: TGTGCCAGCAGCAGGGCCAGGGGTGACAATTCACCCCTCCACTTT. This sequence encodes CASSRARGDNSPLHF.